This T cell receptor (beta chain) was recovered during a study of T cell responses to AZD1222 COVID-19 vaccine. Assay: immunoSEQ multiplex PCR; the TCRdb copy retains only in-frame clones and omits some. The sample records roughly 130,000 clones, approximately 90% being singletons. About this clone: Its antigen remains unidentified.

From germline, CDR1 is LNHDA and CDR2 SQIVND (reference sequence). V was trimmed by 5 bases and J by 3 bases, leaving 13 bases between them. There are 14 residues in the CDR3. Study-level points and caveats: Nearly half of the spike-specific TCRs reportedly recognize variant regions that carry no mutations. Just five or six AZD1222 recipients were seropositive at baseline. Spike-specific TCR breadth and depth grew following two AZD1222 doses. Donors were mostly white British, more females; clonal diversity possibly underestimated.

Sequenced here: peripheral blood, sampled on day 0 of AZD1222 vaccination. The receptor's source is an adult in good health. The rearrangement uses TRBV19 and TRBJ2-5; no clear D. CDR3 DNA sequence: TGTGCCAGTAGTCGCCAGATAATTAAAGAGACCCAGTACTTC. It translates to CASSRQIIKETQYF.